Presented here are 10 T cell receptor beta chains from one specimen sequenced in a study of T cell responses to AZD1222 COVID-19 vaccine. Clones were read by immunoSEQ multiplex PCR, and TCRdb kept only the in-frame ones, dropping some. The table shows 100,000 to 120,000 clones, with 85% to 95% occurring only once. The sample consisted of peripheral blood, taken on day 0 of AZD1222 vaccination. These receptors were taken from an adult in good health.

The V and J genes are TRBV19 and TRBJ2-2; D may be TRBD1 (5 bases). The CDR3 totals 14 residues. The V gene's germline CDR1 is LNHDA and CDR2 SQIVND (reference sequence). The ends were cut back, 10 bases at V and 0 bases at J, with 12 bases in the middle. The CDR3 reads CATSQVTNTGELFF. The CDR3 DNA is TGTGCCACATCACAGGTCACGAACACCGGGGAGCTGTTTTTT.

CDR3 protein: CSVGTGENYEQYF. CDR3 DNA sequence: TGCAGCGTGGGGACAGGGGAAAACTACGAGCAGTACTTC. The V call is TRBV29-1, the J call TRBJ2-7; 10 bases are shared with TRBD1. V shed 6 bases and J 3 bases; nucleotides not matched to a gene: 5. The germline V gene has CDR1 SQVTM and CDR2 ANQGSEA. The CDR3 totals 13 residues.

The CDR3: CASSYSSRGTDGYTF. The CDR3, as DNA: TGTGCCAGCAGTTACTCGAGTCGGGGGACGGATGGCTACACCTTC. The gene calls are TRBV6-2 or TRBV6-3 and TRBJ1-2, with D maybe TRBD1 (5 bases). From germline, CDR1 is MNHEY and CDR2 SVGEGT. The CDR3 length is 15 residues. V was clipped by 0 bases and J by 6 bases, with 14 bases between them.

This chain connects TRBV3-1 (or the pseudogene TRBV3-2) to TRBJ1-2; TRBD1 matches 9 bases. After removal of 6 bases from V and 7 bases from J, the junction contained 6 bases not matched to a gene. CDR1 is LGHDT, CDR2 YNNKEL, per germline (reference sequence). The CDR3 covers 13 residues. Here the CDR3 reads CASRPTGGGGYTF. CDR3 in DNA: TGTGCCAGCAGGCCCACAGGGGGCGGTGGCTACACCTTC.

This chain uses TRBV15 with TRBJ1-1, with a tentative D call TRBD1 (5 bases). The V end was cut by 0 bases, the J end by 6 bases, with 11 bases between. The CDR3 is made up of 14 amino acids. The V gene's germline CDR1 is LNHNV and CDR2 YYDKDF (reference sequence). The CDR3, as DNA: TGTGCCACCAGCAGAGATCAGCAGGGCGCTGAAGCTTTCTTT. This encodes CATSRDQQGAEAFF.

DNA for the CDR3: TGTGCCAGCAGCTTAGCTCCTATGCAGCCTGGGGGTGGCTACACCTTC. Amino acids: CASSLAPMQPGGGYTF. The chain employs TRBV7-8 and TRBJ1-2, with D perhaps TRBD1 (5 bases). V lost 0 bases and J 7 bases, leaving 18 bases between the germline ends. This CDR3 region has 16 residues. CDR1 SGHVS and CDR2 FQNEAQ come from the germline V gene.

CDR3 sequence: CASSLDGHLNTEAFF. The CDR3 DNA follows: TGTGCCAGCAGCTTAGACGGACACCTGAACACTGAAGCTTTCTTT. The chain has TRBV11-2 and TRBJ1-1; D is perhaps TRBD1 (5 bases). V dropped 0 bases and J dropped 0 bases, with 8 bases sitting between them. Germline CDR1 and CDR2: SGHAT and FQNNGV. The CDR3 is 15 amino acids.

The chain carries TRBV7-2 and TRBJ1-2; no clear D gene. The CDR3 consists of 16 residues. V lost 2 bases, J lost 0 bases, and 13 bases lay in between. The germline gives CDR1 SGHTA, CDR2 FQGNSA. The CDR3 region is CASSLYRTSSNYGYTF. The CDR3 DNA sequence: TGTGCCAGCAGCTTATACAGAACATCCTCTAACTATGGCTACACCTTC. The full variable domain, completed using reference TRBV7-2 and TRBJ1-2, is GAGVSQSPSNKVTEKGKDVELRCDPISGHTALYWYRQSLGQGLEFLIYFQGNSAPDKSGLPSDRFSAERTGGSVSTLTIQRTQQEDSAVYLCASSLYRTSSNYGYTFGSGTRLTVV.

The rearrangement uses TRBV11-2 and TRBJ2-7; 7 positions match TRBD1. Germline V CDR1 and CDR2: SGHAT, FQNNGV. CDR3 length equals 14 residues. With 5 bases clipped from V and 3 bases from J, the junction kept 7 bases outside the gene matches. The CDR3 coding sequence is TGTGCCAGCAGCCTCTCGACAGGGAACTACGAGCAGTACTTC. Translating it yields CASSLSTGNYEQYF.

CDR3 DNA sequence: TGTGCCAGCAGCAGTTTAGGGACAGATAGCAATCAGCCCCAGCATTTT. It translates to CASSSLGTDSNQPQHF. The chain is built from TRBV5-6 and TRBJ1-5; 7 bases are shared with TRBD1. This CDR3 has 16 amino acids. CDR1 and CDR2 from the germline V gene are SGHDT and YYEEEE. V shed 4 bases and J 0 bases; nucleotides not matched to a gene: 7. The whole variable domain, filled in from reference TRBV5-6 and TRBJ1-5, reads DAGVTQSPTHLIKTRGQQVTLRCSPKSGHDTVSWYQQALGQGPQFIFQYYEEEERQRGNFPDRFSGHQFPNYSSELNVNALLLGDSALYLCASSSLGTDSNQPQHFGDGTRLSIL.